This passage covers 22 T cell receptor beta chains from one sample sequenced in a study of blood T cell repertoires in COVID-19. This table comes from immunoSEQ multiplex PCR, and its TCRdb copy is limited to in-frame clones, with some not included. This table holds about 170,000 clones, about 80% found once. The material sequenced was peripheral blood. These receptors were taken from a woman older than 75 with acute or convalescent COVID-19.

This clone was counted a few times. V gene TRBV3-1 (or the pseudogene TRBV3-2) combines with J gene TRBJ2-5; D remains unclear. The germline CDR1 and CDR2 sequences are LGHDT and YNNKEL (reference sequence). The CDR3 extends over 16 amino acids. Trimming left V 0 bases short and J 4 bases short, with 15 bases between. The CDR3 DNA follows: TGTGCCAGCAGCCAAGATCAGTTCGCCACGGGAGAGACCCAGTACTTC. Protein sequence: CASSQDQFATGETQYF.

This chain joins TRBV11-3 and TRBJ2-7; 8 bases map to TRBD1. V lost 5 bases to trimming and J lost 5 bases; unmatched junction nucleotides: 5. The CDR3 loop spans 13 amino acids. In germline, CDR1 is SGHNT, CDR2 YENEEA. DNA for the CDR3: TGTGCCAGCAGCGCGGGGACAGGCAACGAGCAGTACTTC. Amino acids: CASSAGTGNEQYF. Looking up the rest from reference TRBV11-3 and TRBJ2-7 gives the full variable domain: EAGVVQSPRYKIIEKKQPVAFWCNPISGHNTLYWYLQNLGQGPELLIRYENEEAVDDSQLPKDRFSAERLKGVDSTLKIQPAELGDSAVYLCASSAGTGNEQYFGPGTRLTVT.

This clone has just a few counts. The gene calls are TRBV9 and TRBJ1-1; the D is unclear. V lost 10 bases, J lost 0 bases, and 13 bases lay in between. The CDR3 consists of 13 residues. Per germline, CDR1 SGDLS and CDR2 YYNGEE. The CDR3 loop is CAQMGGLNTEAFF. Here the CDR3 DNA reads TGTGCCCAGATGGGCGGGTTGAACACTGAAGCTTTCTTT.

V and J are TRBV2 and TRBJ1-1, with a weak D call TRBD1 (5 bases). Germline CDR1 and CDR2: SNHLY and FYNNEI. Trimming stripped 4 bases from V and 9 bases from J, with 12 bases between. CDR3 size: 12 residues. The CDR3 coding sequence is TGTGCCAGCAGTGGCCCAGGGTCCCAAGCTTTCTTT. Amino acids: CASSGPGSQAFF. The full variable domain, completed using reference TRBV2 and TRBJ1-1, is EPEVTQTPSHQVTQMGQEVILRCVPISNHLYFYWYRQILGQKVEFLVSFYNNEISEKSEIFDDQFSVERPDGSNFTLKIRSTKLEDSAMYFCASSGPGSQAFFGQGTRLTVV.

The chain is built from TRBV7-2 and TRBJ1-2, with 7 bases matching TRBD1. CDR1 SGHTA and CDR2 FQGNSA come from the germline V gene. J was trimmed by 4 bases and V by 7 bases; bases with no gene match: 12. The length of the CDR3 is 15 residues. The CDR3, as DNA: TGTGCCAGCACGGGACAGCGGACTCTATTCTATGGCTACACCTTC. It is translated as CASTGQRTLFYGYTF.

The rearrangement uses TRBV19 and TRBJ1-2; D uncertain. The CDR3 loop spans 13 amino acids. The germline gives CDR1 LNHDA, CDR2 SQIVND (reference sequence). V was cut by 10 bases and J by 8 bases, with 20 bases left in between. The CDR3 nucleotides are TGTGCCACCAAGAGACGGGATACGGGCGGCTACACCTTC. This encodes CATKRRDTGGYTF. Full variable domain (remainder filled in from reference TRBV19 and TRBJ1-2): DGGITQSPKYLFRKEGQNVTLSCEQNLNHDAMYWYRQDPGQGLRLIYYSQIVNDFQKGDIAEGYSVSREKKESFPLTVTSAQKNPTAFYLCATKRRDTGGYTFGSGTRLTVV.

The chain combines TRBV3-1 (or the pseudogene TRBV3-2) with TRBJ1-2, with TRBD1 as a possible D gene (6 bases). V was trimmed by 0 bases and J by 3 bases, leaving 14 bases between them. The CDR3 is made up of 16 amino acids. Per the germline V gene, CDR1 is LGHDT and CDR2 is YNNKEL (reference sequence). CDR3 loop: CASSQDGRGMDYGYTF. In nucleotides, the CDR3 is TGTGCCAGCAGCCAAGACGGCAGGGGTATGGACTATGGCTACACCTTC.

This chain links TRBV7-9 with TRBJ1-2; D remains ambiguous. The CDR3 is 16 residues long. Germline V gene data show CDR1 as SEHNR and CDR2 as FQNEAQ (reference sequence). V dropped 1 base and J dropped 4 bases, with 16 bases sitting between them. In nucleotides, the CDR3 is TGTGCCAGCAGCTTAGGGCAGGCAGGTTTGGGCTATGGCTACACCTTC. Amino acid sequence: CASSLGQAGLGYGYTF.

The chain links TRBV10-3 to TRBJ2-1; 14 bases fit TRBD2. From germline, CDR1 is ENHRY and CDR2 SYGVKD. V trimming: 6 bases; J trimming: 7 bases; junction bases outside the gene matches: 5. The CDR3 has 15 amino acids. The CDR3 loop reads CAISLGLAGVNEQFF. DNA of the CDR3: TGTGCCATCAGCTTGGGACTAGCGGGAGTGAATGAGCAGTTCTTC.

This clone is a singleton in its sample. The chain links TRBV10-2 to TRBJ1-5, with D maybe TRBD1 (5 bases). This CDR3 comprises 14 residues. V lost 8 bases and J lost 7, with 18 bases in between. Germline loops: CDR1 WSHSY, CDR2 SAAADI. DNA of the CDR3: TGCGCCAGCCGGGCCGGGGGGGACTGGCAGCCCCAGCATTTT. Translating it yields CASRAGGDWQPQHF.

The rearrangement joins TRBV5-1 to TRBJ2-5, with 9 positions matching TRBD2. V shed 4 bases, J shed 3 bases, and the junction held 7 bases outside the gene matches. The length of the CDR3 is 15 residues. CDR1 is SGHRS and CDR2 is YFSETQ in the germline V gene. CDR3 nucleotide sequence: TGCGCCAGCAGCCCAATAGCGGGAGCGGAAGAGACCCAGTACTTC. Protein product: CASSPIAGAEETQYF.

The rearrangement uses TRBV13 and TRBJ2-3; D call uncertain. The V gene lost 5 bases and the J gene lost 1 base, with 13 bases spanning the gap. This CDR3 contains 15 residues. CDR1 is PRHDT and CDR2 is FYEKMQ in the germline V gene (reference sequence). The CDR3 is CASSRQELRTDTQYF. The CDR3 DNA follows: TGTGCCAGCAGCCGACAAGAACTCCGCACAGATACGCAGTATTTT.

The chain couples TRBV25-1 to TRBJ1-6; tentative D call: TRBD1 (5 bases). The germline V and J ends were trimmed by 4 bases and 2 bases, with 9 bases remaining between them. The V gene's germline CDR1 is MGHDK and CDR2 SYGVNS. The CDR3 is 15 amino acids. This CDR3 reads CASSAPRAYNSPLHF. The CDR3, as DNA: TGTGCCAGCAGTGCCCCCAGGGCCTATAATTCACCCCTCCACTTT.

CDR3 sequence (DNA): TGTGCCAGCAGTGAATTAACAGGGTTGGAAGAGACCCAGTACTTC. Its translation is CASSELTGLEETQYF. The V gene is TRBV2, the J gene TRBJ2-5, with D possibly being TRBD1 (6 bases). In germline, CDR1 is SNHLY, CDR2 FYNNEI. V gave up 2 bases and J gave up 3 bases, with 13 bases separating them. This CDR3 is built from 15 residues.

The CDR3 DNA sequence: TGTGCCAGCAGCGCACCCCAGGGGTTGGTTGGAAACACCATATATTTT. Encoded protein: CASSAPQGLVGNTIYF. The chain carries TRBV5-5 and TRBJ1-3, with a weak D call TRBD1 (6 bases). The germline V gene encodes CDR1 SGHKS and CDR2 YYEKEE (reference sequence). The CDR3 loop spans 16 amino acids. Trimming pared 4 bases from V and 3 bases from J, leaving 17 bases between.

This rearrangement joins TRBV4-2 to TRBJ2-2; D perhaps matches TRBD2 (6 bases). V was cut by 2 bases and J by 1 base, with 8 bases left in between. The CDR3 is made up of 15 amino acids. In germline, CDR1 is LGHNA, CDR2 YNFKEQ. CDR3 region: CASSQHSGNTGELFF. CDR3 nucleotides: TGTGCCAGCAGCCAACATAGCGGGAACACCGGGGAGCTGTTTTTT.

The V gene is TRBV5-4, the J gene TRBJ2-5; a possible D gene is TRBD2 (6 bases). The germline V and J ends were trimmed by 3 bases and 7 bases, with 19 bases remaining between them. Germline V CDR1 and CDR2: SGHNT, YYREEE (reference sequence). The CDR3 length is 15 residues. The CDR3 DNA follows: TGTGCCAGCAGCTCTCCAAATCAGCGGCGGGGGACCCAGTACTTC. Encoded protein: CASSSPNQRRGTQYF.

This sequence joins TRBV9 and TRBJ2-1; 9 bases line up with TRBD2. Trimming removed 0 bases from V and 7 bases from J; junction bases left unmatched: 11. The germline V gene encodes CDR1 SGDLS and CDR2 YYNGEE. The CDR3 spans 17 residues. In DNA form, the CDR3 reads TGTGCCAGCAGCGTAGGCCTCATAGCGGGAGTGGAGAATGAGCAGTTCTTC. Translating it yields CASSVGLIAGVENEQFF.

The CDR3 bases are TGTGCCAGCAGCTTGGCAGCGGTCGGCTCCTACAATGAGCAGTTCTTC. Amino acid sequence: CASSLAAVGSYNEQFF. The rearrangement uses TRBV5-5 and TRBJ2-1; TRBD2 might be the D (5 bases). The CDR3 sequence is 16 residues long. The germline V gene encodes CDR1 SGHKS and CDR2 YYEKEE (reference sequence). V gave up 0 bases and J gave up 0 bases, with 10 bases separating them.

V gene TRBV19 combines with J gene TRBJ1-5; 10 bases fit TRBD1. Germline loops: CDR1 LNHDA, CDR2 SQIVND (reference sequence). The CDR3 runs 16 residues. The V gene end was trimmed by 2 bases and the J gene end by 6 bases; junction bases not matched to a gene: 7. The CDR3 region has the DNA TGTGCCAGTAGTATACCTGGGACAGGGGCGGGTCAGCCCCAGCATTTT. Amino acids: CASSIPGTGAGQPQHF.

This clone was detected only once. The rearrangement links TRBV4-1 to TRBJ1-3; D gene uncertain. Germline assignment: CDR1 MGHRA and CDR2 YSYEKL. V was clipped by 1 base and J by 0 bases, with 13 bases between them. This CDR3 is 17 amino acids long. This chain's CDR3 is CASSQVGALGSGNTIYF. The CDR3 nucleotides are TGCGCCAGCAGCCAAGTGGGCGCCTTAGGCTCTGGAAACACCATATATTTT.

This chain links TRBV19 with TRBJ1-1; 8 bases align to TRBD1. The germline V gene encodes CDR1 LNHDA and CDR2 SQIVND (reference sequence). Trimming at V came to 3 bases and at J to 0 bases, leaving 0 bases not matched to a gene. CDR3 size: 14 residues. The CDR3 region has the DNA TGTGCCAGTAGTATGGACAGGGTGAACACTGAAGCTTTCTTT. It codes for CASSMDRVNTEAFF. Using reference TRBV19 and TRBJ1-1 for the parts outside the CDR3, the full variable domain is DGGITQSPKYLFRKEGQNVTLSCEQNLNHDAMYWYRQDPGQGLRLIYYSQIVNDFQKGDIAEGYSVSREKKESFPLTVTSAQKNPTAFYLCASSMDRVNTEAFFGQGTRLTVV.